This T cell receptor beta chain was captured by sequencing in a study of T cell repertoires in cytomegalovirus infection (dated by TCRdb to about 2019). As for the study more broadly: Alongside well-studied HLA-B-restricted epitopes, the peptide stimulations were aimed at recently identified HLA-C-restricted CMV epitopes, whose presentation resists viral immunomodulation. Donor HLA type was relevant to the analysis, because carriage of CMV infection together with the matching HLA type was indicated by public TCR beta signatures.

The full study reports these points: The ex vivo response was dominated by HLA-C-restricted CMV-specific TCR beta clonotypes, which also provided the single most frequent clonotype in two of eight donors. Cumulative frequency of public TCR beta family members discriminated carriers of CMV infection plus the relevant HLA type in this cohort and an independent approximately 350-donor cohort.

V and J lose 1 base and 0 bases, and a span of 16 bases separates them. The CDR3, from cysteine to phenylalanine, totals 17 residues. Left in the record is the CDR3 DNA by itself, 51 bases read in frame from the first base. Based on the germline V gene, the CDR1 and CDR2 sequences are MGHRA and YSYEKL. The treatment or condition label, as the study defines it: in vitro stimulation with specific CMV peptide epitopes to enrich CMV-specific T cells. The instrument given in TCRdb is Illumina HiSeq 1500. The public reads were reanalyzed by TCRdb: fastp trimming at Q25, MiXCR alignment, in-frame beta chains only. One record per CDR3 amino acid sequence lists the most common genes and DNA. This sample gives about a million distinct CDR3 sequences in total; around 30% of them show up just once. The ten largest account for roughly 13% of the sample. This clonotype was found a few times. Its antigen remains unidentified. No much larger clonotype is one base removed from it; base qualities were not supplied.

The sample in question was cultured CD8+ T cells from PBMCs, obtained from culture after CMV antigen stimulation. This chain joins TRBV4-1 to TRBJ2-7; no confident D gene assignment can be made. This sequence originates from a human donor in good health (CMV status not recorded). Some clones in this sample may be carry-over from other donors' samples. CDR3 sequence: CASSQASPDVASYEQYF. The DNA reads as follows: TGCGCCAGCAGCCAAGCCAGTCCCGATGTCGCCTCCTACGAGCAGTACTTC.